Presented here are 5 T cell receptor beta chains from one specimen sequenced in a study of early T cells in non-severe SARS-CoV-2 infection. Via MiXCR, TCRdb re-called the 5' RACE reads, giving one row per CDR3 protein. The repertoire holds 98,000 or so distinct CDR3 sequences, about 12% seen once, with about 4.6% in the top ten. The material was whole blood, obtained at baseline. The receptors were sampled from an adult who was a healthcare worker with PCR-confirmed SARS-CoV-2 infection or an uninfected control (not recorded which).

This clonotype has more than one count but fewer than ten. The chain has TRBV20-1 and TRBJ1-1; possible D gene TRBD1, 6 bases. Germline CDR1 is DFQATT and CDR2 is SNEGSKA (reference sequence). V was trimmed by 6 bases and J by 8 bases, leaving 16 bases between them. This CDR3 has 12 amino acids. CDR3 in DNA: TGCAGTGCCATGGTAGGTGGGACAGAAGCTTTCTTT. Protein product: CSAMVGGTEAFF.

This clonotype was observed a few times. The rearrangement uses TRBV6-5 and TRBJ2-7; 9 bases are a match to TRBD1. Looked up from germline, CDR1 is MNHEY and CDR2 is SVGAGI. V shed 6 bases and J 4 bases; nucleotides not matched to a gene: 10. This CDR3 contains 15 residues. CDR3 DNA sequence: TGTGCCAGCAGAAGATCGGGACAGGGCTTGTACGAGCAGTACTTC. This sequence encodes CASRRSGQGLYEQYF.

The rearrangement links TRBV18 to TRBJ1-5; tentatively, D is TRBD1 (5 bases). Germline CDR1 and CDR2: KGHSH and LQKENI. Trimming took 2 bases from V and 4 from J, leaving 9 bases between them. This CDR3 spans 14 amino acids. The CDR3 DNA is TGTGCCAGCTCACCATCCAGGGATAATCAGCCCCAGCATTTT. Translation gives CASSPSRDNQPQHF.

This clonotype was seen more than once but under ten times. The chain joins TRBV30 to TRBJ2-7; TRBD1 aligns across 7 bases. Germline lookup yields CDR1 GTSNPN and CDR2 SVGIG (reference sequence). The CDR3 totals 13 residues. Trimming at V came to 0 bases and at J to 3 bases, leaving 2 bases not matched to a gene. The CDR3 is CAWSVGTVYEQYF. The CDR3 DNA is TGTGCCTGGAGTGTCGGGACAGTCTACGAGCAGTACTTC.

This clonotype was seen ten or more times. This rearrangement joins TRBV7-6 to TRBJ2-3; 7 nucleotides align to TRBD2. The CDR3 has 18 residues. In germline, CDR1 is SGHVS, CDR2 FNYEAQ. V shed 5 bases, J shed 4 bases, and the junction held 18 bases outside the gene matches. The CDR3 sequence is CASSRRMLGEGPPDTQYF. CDR3 coding DNA: TGTGCCAGCAGCCGCCGGATGCTGGGGGAGGGCCCCCCAGATACGCAGTATTTT. Together with reference TRBV7-6 and TRBJ2-3, the CDR3 gives the full variable domain: GAGVSQSPRYKVTKRGQDVALRCDPISGHVSLYWYRQALGQGPEFLTYFNYEAQQDKSGLPNDRFSAERPEGSISTLTIQRTEQRDSAMYRCASSRRMLGEGPPDTQYFGPGTRLTVL.